This T cell receptor beta chain was identified in a study of metastatic and nonmetastatic thyroid tumors. Study information: Repertoires were compared across blood and tumor or nodule tissue from malignant and benign thyroid patients.

Prior to thyroid surgery, none of the patients had received any treatment. By frequency in the sample, this clone is medium-sized. From the PCR reads, TCRdb re-called clones with MiXCR. The sample comprises 14,000 to 15,000 clones, roughly 25% of which are singletons, and less than 8.5% rests with the top ten. Sequencing was done on a sample of tumor tissue. The sequence came from a female donor with papillary thyroid cancer or a benign thyroid nodule (not recorded which). Some clones in this sample may be carry-over from other donors' samples.

The CDR3 protein is CASSLGGAHGQPQHF. CDR3 bases: TGTGCCAGCAGTTTGGGGGGGGCACATGGGCAGCCCCAGCATTTT. The rearrangement uses TRBV27 and TRBJ1-5; D perhaps matches TRBD1 (6 bases). Germline lookup yields CDR1 MNHEY and CDR2 SMNVEV (reference sequence). V was trimmed by 3 bases and J by 7 bases, leaving 16 bases between them. This CDR3 contains 15 residues.